One and the same sample provided the 10 T cell receptor beta chains below, sequenced in a study of blood T cell repertoires in COVID-19. Assay used: immunoSEQ multiplex PCR; TCRdb lists only in-frame clones, some missing. The table shows over 100,000 clones, with over 75% occurring only once. The specimen sequenced was peripheral blood. These receptors all come from a human donor in a cohort sampled during active COVID-19.

V is TRBV12-3 or TRBV12-4 and J is TRBJ2-3, with D possibly matching TRBD1 (6 bases). The CDR3 consists of 13 residues. Trimming took off 6 bases at V and 0 bases at J, with 7 bases between the two ends. The CDR3 sequence: CASRQGSTDTQYF. CDR3 in DNA: TGTGCCAGCAGACAGGGAAGCACAGATACGCAGTATTTT.

This sequence joins TRBV15 and TRBJ2-2, with D possibly TRBD2 on 6 matching bases. With 0 bases removed from V and 4 bases from J, the gap between germline ends came to 15 bases. This CDR3 is built from 17 residues. Germline CDR1 reads LNHNV; CDR2 reads YYDKDF (reference sequence). In DNA, the CDR3 is TGTGCCACCAGCAGAGATTCTACCGGGAGATTCACCGGGGAGCTGTTTTTT. Protein product: CATSRDSTGRFTGELFF.

The chain carries TRBV5-1 and TRBJ1-5, with D maybe TRBD1 (5 bases). With 1 base removed from V and 3 bases from J, the gap between germline ends came to 11 bases. This CDR3 is 15 amino acids long. Germline V gene data show CDR1 as SGHRS and CDR2 as YFSETQ. This CDR3 reads CASSLLGHPNQPQHF. CDR3 in DNA: TGCGCCAGCAGCTTGCTCGGACACCCCAATCAGCCCCAGCATTTT.

The chain couples TRBV11-2 to TRBJ2-1; 8 nucleotides agree with TRBD2. J gave up 2 bases and V 5 bases, and 17 bases lay outside the gene matches. Per germline, CDR1 SGHAT and CDR2 FQNNGV. This CDR3 contains 19 residues. The CDR3 region has the DNA TGTGCCAGCAGCCTATTAACGATAGCGGGATCGACCACCTACAATGAGCAGTTCTTC. It is translated as CASSLLTIAGSTTYNEQFF.

This clone was detected once. The gene calls are TRBV4-2 and TRBJ2-7, with D tentatively TRBD1 (6 bases). The CDR3 covers 15 residues. Trimming took off 2 bases at V and 3 bases at J, with 14 bases between the two ends. Germline CDR1 reads LGHNA; CDR2 reads YNFKEQ. CDR3 amino acids: CASSQIARGHYEQYF. CDR3 DNA: TGTGCCAGCAGCCAAATAGCCCGGGGACACTACGAGCAGTACTTC.

The chain has TRBV30 and TRBJ1-5; D not certain. Germline-derived CDR1 and CDR2 are GTSNPN and SVGIG (reference sequence). This CDR3 comprises 14 residues. Trimming removed 1 base at V and 2 bases at J, with 9 bases between. The CDR3 bases are TGTGCCTGGAGTGCCCAGAGGGGCAATCAGCCCCAGCATTTT. It translates to CAWSAQRGNQPQHF. Together with reference TRBV30 and TRBJ1-5, the CDR3 gives the full variable domain: SQTIHQWPATLVQPVGSPLSLECTVEGTSNPNLYWYRQAAGRGLQLLFYSVGIGQISSEVPQNLSASRPQDRQFILSSKKLLLSDSGFYLCAWSAQRGNQPQHFGDGTRLSIL.

The rearrangement joins TRBV4-3 to TRBJ2-7; no clear D. This CDR3 spans 16 amino acids. V dropped 0 bases and J dropped 0 bases, with 12 bases sitting between them. CDR1 LGHNA and CDR2 YSLEER come from the germline V gene. The chain's CDR3 is CASSQDYAASSYEQYF. As DNA, the CDR3 is TGCGCCAGCAGCCAAGATTACGCGGCCAGCTCCTACGAGCAGTACTTC.

The V gene is TRBV7-3, the J gene TRBJ2-7, with D possibly matching TRBD2 (7 bases). Looked up from germline, CDR1 is SGHTA and CDR2 is FQGTGA. V lost 1 base and J 2 bases, leaving 15 bases between the germline ends. The CDR3 has 16 amino acids. The CDR3 is CASSLSGGGATYEQYF. The CDR3 region has the DNA TGTGCCAGCAGCTTAAGTGGGGGGGGCGCGACCTACGAGCAGTACTTC.

This clone was recorded once. V is TRBV28 and J is TRBJ1-1; D gene uncertain. Trimming pared 3 bases from V and 4 bases from J, leaving 15 bases between. Germline loops: CDR1 MDHEN, CDR2 SYDVKM. CDR3 size: 15 residues. The CDR3 coding sequence is TGTGCCAGCAGTTTTACTAGCGAGGGCAGCACTGAAGCTTTCTTT. Amino acids: CASSFTSEGSTEAFF.

The V call is TRBV5-1, the J call TRBJ2-5, with 11 bases matching TRBD2. The V and J ends lost 5 bases and 5 bases, in that order; junction bases with no gene match: 11. The CDR3 consists of 16 residues. Germline V gene lookup returns CDR1 SGHRS and CDR2 YFSETQ. The CDR3 loop reads CASRLFSGRARETQYF. Written as DNA, the CDR3 is TGCGCCAGCAGATTATTTAGCGGGAGGGCCCGGGAGACCCAGTACTTC. Supplemented by reference TRBV5-1 and TRBJ2-5, the full variable domain reads KAGVTQTPRYLIKTRGQQVTLSCSPISGHRSVSWYQQTPGQGLQFLFEYFSETQRNKGNFPGRFSGRQFSNSRSEMNVSTLELGDSALYLCASRLFSGRARETQYFGPGTRLLVL.